Only a few counts were recorded for the clone carrying this T cell receptor beta chain. These data originate in a study of early T cells in non-severe SARS-CoV-2 infection. Trimming stripped 2 bases from V and 3 bases from J, with 17 bases between. This CDR3 is 16 amino acids long. Germline lookup yields CDR1 MNHEY and CDR2 SVGAGI. One entry per CDR3 protein, called by TCRdb with MiXCR from the 5' RACE reads. This sample has roughly 52,000 distinct CDR3 sequences; approximately 8% occur once, and the top ten carry roughly a tenth. The receptor comes from an adult who was a healthcare worker with PCR-confirmed SARS-CoV-2 infection or an uninfected control (not recorded which). Sequencing input: whole blood. The chain employs TRBV6-5 and TRBJ2-7; possible D gene TRBD2, 5 bases. CDR3 bases: TGTGCCAGCAGTTACCTTAATCCCCGGGGTCACTACGAGCAGTACTTC. Encoded protein: CASSYLNPRGHYEQYF.